This T cell receptor (beta chain) was observed in a study of beta chain features in type 1 diabetes (dated by TCRdb to 2017 to 2018). Study-wide context: Mean age, gender distribution, total cell number and subset yield did not differ between patients and healthy donors. A total of 85 million to 140 million sorted cells were examined across all samples, and the number of cells per subset was strongly correlated with RNA yield. In the study, TCRB repertoires of sorted circulating CD4+ T cell subsets from recently diagnosed type 1 diabetes patients were compared with those of matched healthy donors. Regulatory and stem cell-like memory subsets were isolated from only 8 patients and about eight healthy donors, whereas naive and central memory subsets came from all 30 or so donors. Points the paper makes about the study in general: Because cDNA rather than genomic DNA was sequenced, highly expressing activated cells could have been over-represented, although no difference in activation and CD3 levels was found between groups. Shorter templates might be favored by PCR, yet because patient and control samples were amplified and corrected together, any such skew would affect both groups equally. Fewer insertions and more nucleotide deletions at VDJ recombination sites were observed in patients with type 1 diabetes, implying thymic rearrangement abnormalities. Because small numbers of individuals were included in the HLA sub-analyses, any influence of HLA type on TCRB rearrangement was left unresolved. Naive, central memory and regulatory TCRB repertoires appeared to be more similar among patients than among healthy donors. In all four CD4+ subsets, TCRB CDR3 length was moderately but significantly shorter in type 1 diabetes patients.

The entire amount of isolated RNA was reverse transcribed using the High Capacity cDNA Reverse Transcription Kit, so the sequenced TCRB transcripts were expressed ones. Deep immunoSEQ sequencing was applied to naive, central memory and regulatory T cell samples, giving an average of around 3.8 million total reads per sample. After sorted cells were lysed in RLT buffer, RNA was extracted with DNase-treated RNeasy Micro or Mini kits, with the choice depending on cell number. To prevent cross-contamination, each cell subset was processed individually, whereas patient and healthy donor samples were processed jointly. Using the immunoSEQ multiplex PCR, TCRB sequences were amplified from cDNA into 87-bp fragments spanning the CDR3 region. The amplicons were sequenced using the Illumina HiSeq platform. The authors' analysis ran thus. Synthetic template baselines were used to correct PCR bias computationally, reads within Hamming distance 2 were collapsed, and singletons that could not be merged were discarded. Reads were aligned to IMGT to assign V, D and J genes, CDR3 length, and insertions or deletions at six rearrangement sites. Within each subset, clonotype counts were normalized to the number of sorted cells before true diversity and Gini coefficients were calculated with the tcR R package. The overlap coefficient, calculated on TCRB nucleotide sequences, was used to quantify repertoire sharing. As a proxy for the pre-selection repertoire, out-of-frame TCRB sequences from naive cells were analyzed. Entries here come from immuneACCESS through TCRdb and include only in-frame sequences with V and J called. Some clones fail to appear in such tables; in the studies checked, an unresolved V gene covers under half of the shortfall, and the cause of the remainder is unknown. The V and J calls and clone size are taken from that table; D and trimming were inferred from the DNA. The sample table shows about 900,000 clones, and roughly a sixth are seen once. Around 0.02% of the sample is in the top ten clones.

From each donor, a single peripheral blood sample of around 120 mL on average was drawn into heparinised tubes. A BD FACSAria II and a panel including CD45RO, CCR7, CD25, CD127, CD95 and CD27 were used to sort naive, central memory, regulatory and stem cell-like memory CD4+ T cells. Every sorted population had a purity above 95%. PBMCs were isolated immediately by Lymphoprep density gradient centrifugation and stained directly without culture. Samples were stained and sorted in pairs, with one healthy donor and one patient per experiment, so that batch effects were minimized. This clone has just a few counts. Its binding antigen is unknown. One base away there is no much larger clone; base qualities are not given. The CDR3 sequence holds 14 residues, the cysteine and phenylalanine included. Only the CDR3 DNA is retained, 42 bases long and in frame from the first base. CDR1 and CDR2, looked up from the germline V gene (reference sequence), are LNHDA and SQIVND. V has 7 bases trimmed and J has 6 bases trimmed; junction bases matching no gene number 5.

The chain employs TRBV19 and TRBJ2-2; a stretch of 10 junction bases matches TRBD1. Sequences were obtained from naive CD4+ T cells from blood. The cell subset or site label here, explained by the study, means: true naive CD4+ T cells. This TCR derives from a woman younger than 30 in good health. The CDR3 reads as follows: CASTSGQGAGELFF. At the DNA level, the sequence is TGTGCCAGTACTTCTGGACAGGGGGCCGGGGAGCTGTTTTTT.